The present entry profiles one T cell receptor beta chain with its context. The target antigen is unknown. Germline values: CDR1 SGHKS, CDR2 YYEKEE (reference sequence). This CDR3 comprises 15 residues. V gave up 1 base and J gave up 2 bases, with 9 bases separating them. The data stem from a study of T cell responses to AZD1222 COVID-19 vaccine. Study-wide results and limits: Increases in Spike-specific TCR breadth and depth were seen after two AZD1222 doses. Unmutated variant regions are reportedly the target of nearly half of TCRs that are spike-specific.

The data were produced by immunoSEQ multiplex PCR, yet TCRdb's version contains in-frame clones alone and is incomplete. The sample carries some 140,000 clones, about 90% recorded once. Sequencing was performed on peripheral blood, taken on day 0 of AZD1222 vaccination. This sequence joins TRBV5-5 and TRBJ2-2; D gene uncertain. The receptor's source is an adult in good health. CDR3 in DNA: TGTGCCAGCAGCTTGTCGAACAGAAACACCGGGGAGCTGTTTTTT. It encodes CASSLSNRNTGELFF.